This T cell receptor beta chain was recovered during a study of Graves' ophthalmopathy and Graves' hyperthyroidism. Study conclusions and caveats: Ophthalmopathy progression prediction by the model yielded a sensitivity of 70.59% and a specificity of less than 75%. A model built from 13 signatures distinguished ophthalmopathy from stable hyperthyroidism with about 86% sensitivity and around 78% specificity.

What supplied the PBMCs was roughly 10 ml of fresh peripheral blood. Turning to this clonotype: The target antigen is unknown.

The study amplified TCR beta CDR3 regions using RNA transcripts. First-round RT-PCR used HTBI primers; second-round multiplex PCR followed. TCRdb re-called the multiplex PCR reads with MiXCR, one entry per CDR3 protein. The table has over 450,000 distinct CDR3 sequences, about 15% seen once. Sequenced sample: blood. This TCR came from a woman in her twenties or thirties with Graves' ophthalmopathy.

CDR3 region: CASSLDGSGGLVTEAFF. The DNA for the CDR3 is TGTGCCAGCAGTTTAGATGGGTCAGGGGGCTTGGTGACTGAAGCTTTCTTT. The gene calls are TRBV12-3 or TRBV12-4 and TRBJ1-1; 8 positions match TRBD1. V lost 1 base to trimming and J lost 5 bases; unmatched junction nucleotides: 12. CDR3 length equals 17 residues.